This T cell receptor beta chain is drawn from a study of CD8 T cells in ankylosing spondylitis. Study-wide results and caveats: Reported data indicate significant enrichment of disease-linked clones within matched ankylosing spondylitis synovial fluid.

TCRdb re-derived calls from the 5' RACE reads in MiXCR, one entry per CDR3 protein. The sample has approximately 300,000 distinct CDR3 sequences, less than 25% seen once. CDR3 length equals 14 residues. CDR1 and CDR2 (germline): DFQATT, SNEGSKA (reference sequence). J gave up 5 bases and V 5 bases, and 6 bases lay outside the gene matches. With respect to this clonotype: No antigen is known for it.

The TCR comes from a female donor with ankylosing spondylitis or in good health (not recorded which). Sequencing input: blood, either unsorted or a sorted T cell fraction (not recorded which). V gene TRBV20-1 combines with J gene TRBJ2-3; 11 bases agree with TRBD2. The DNA for the CDR3 is TGCAGTGCTTCACTAGCGGGAGAAGAAGATACGCAGTATTTT. This codes for CSASLAGEEDTQYF.